This paragraph reports one T cell receptor beta chain. These data originate in a study of control samples from healthy donors and cancer patients. Only in-frame clones appear in the TCRdb table, and some are missing; sequencing was by immunoSEQ multiplex PCR. The sample table sets out about 200,000 clones. In germline, CDR1 is KGHSH, CDR2 LQKENI. V was cut by 3 bases and J by 0 bases, with 11 bases left in between. The CDR3 is 15 amino acids. The sample was blood. The J gene is TRBJ1-1, the V gene TRBV18; TRBD1 is a possible D gene (6 bases). The clonotype originates from a woman younger than 45 in good health. CDR3 amino acids: CASSPQDSLNTEAFF. For the CDR3, the DNA is TGTGCCAGCTCACCTCAGGACAGTTTGAACACTGAAGCTTTCTTT. The whole variable domain, filled in from reference TRBV18 and TRBJ1-1, reads NAGVMQNPRHLVRRRGQEARLRCSPMKGHSHVYWYRQLPEEGLKFMVYLQKENIIDESGMPKERFSAEFPKEGPSILRIQQVVRGDSAAYFCASSPQDSLNTEAFFGQGTRLTVV.